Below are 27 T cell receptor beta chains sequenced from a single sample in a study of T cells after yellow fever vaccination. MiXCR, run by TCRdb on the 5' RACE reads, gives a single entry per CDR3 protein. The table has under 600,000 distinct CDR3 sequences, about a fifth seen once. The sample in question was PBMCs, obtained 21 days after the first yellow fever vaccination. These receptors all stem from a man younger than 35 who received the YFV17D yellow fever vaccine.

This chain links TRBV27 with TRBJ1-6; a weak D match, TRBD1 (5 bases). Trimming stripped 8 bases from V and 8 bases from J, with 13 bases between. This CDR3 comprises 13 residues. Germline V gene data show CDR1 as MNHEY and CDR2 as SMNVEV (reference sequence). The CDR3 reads CASRLGGDSPLHF. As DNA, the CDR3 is TGTGCCAGCCGATTGGGGGGGGATTCACCCCTCCACTTT.

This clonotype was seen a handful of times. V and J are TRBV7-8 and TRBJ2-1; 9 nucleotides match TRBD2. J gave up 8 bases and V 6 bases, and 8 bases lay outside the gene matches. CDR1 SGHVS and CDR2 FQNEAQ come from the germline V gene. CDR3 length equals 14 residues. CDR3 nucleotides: TGTGCCAGCAGGCCAGCGGGGGGCAGCTATGAGCAGTTCTTC. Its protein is CASRPAGGSYEQFF.

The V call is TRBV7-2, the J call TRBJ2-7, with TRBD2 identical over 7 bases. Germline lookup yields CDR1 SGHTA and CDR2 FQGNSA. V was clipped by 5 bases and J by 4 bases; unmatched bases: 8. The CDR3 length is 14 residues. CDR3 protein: CASSPRDYKYEQYF. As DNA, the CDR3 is TGTGCCAGCAGCCCCCGGGACTATAAATACGAGCAGTACTTC.

CDR3 nucleotide sequence: TGCGCCAGCCGGGCCCTAGGACGGGCTAGCGAAGCTTTCTTT. It yields the protein CASRALGRASEAFF. The V gene is TRBV5-1, the J gene TRBJ1-1; D remains unclear. The CDR3 covers 14 residues. CDR1 and CDR2 from the germline V gene are SGHRS and YFSETQ. V lost 7 bases and J lost 8, with 21 bases in between.

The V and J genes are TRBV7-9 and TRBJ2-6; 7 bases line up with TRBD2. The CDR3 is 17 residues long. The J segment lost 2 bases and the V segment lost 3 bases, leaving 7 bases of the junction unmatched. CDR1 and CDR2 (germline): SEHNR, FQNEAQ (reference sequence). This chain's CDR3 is CASSFGGVSAGANVLTF. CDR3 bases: TGTGCCAGCAGCTTTGGGGGGGTCTCTGCTGGGGCCAACGTCCTGACTTTC.

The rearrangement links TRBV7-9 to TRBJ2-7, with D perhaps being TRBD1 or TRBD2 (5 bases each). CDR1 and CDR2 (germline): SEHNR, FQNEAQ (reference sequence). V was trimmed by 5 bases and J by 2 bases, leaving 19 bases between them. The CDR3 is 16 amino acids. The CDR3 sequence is CASSRGGGHQTYEQYF. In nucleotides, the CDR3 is TGTGCCAGCAGCCGGGGCGGCGGGCACCAAACCTACGAGCAGTACTTC.

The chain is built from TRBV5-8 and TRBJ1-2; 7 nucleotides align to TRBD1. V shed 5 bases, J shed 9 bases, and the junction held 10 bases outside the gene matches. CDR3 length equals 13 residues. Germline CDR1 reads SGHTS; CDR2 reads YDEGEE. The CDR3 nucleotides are TGTGCCAGCAGATACAGGGGCAGCAAGAGCTACACCTTC. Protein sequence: CASRYRGSKSYTF.

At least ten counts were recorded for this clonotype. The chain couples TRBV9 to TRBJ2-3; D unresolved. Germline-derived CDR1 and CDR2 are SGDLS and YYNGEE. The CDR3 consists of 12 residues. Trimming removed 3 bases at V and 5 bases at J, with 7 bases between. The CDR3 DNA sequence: TGTGCCAGCAGCGGCGCCGGAGATACGCAGTATTTT. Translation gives CASSGAGDTQYF.

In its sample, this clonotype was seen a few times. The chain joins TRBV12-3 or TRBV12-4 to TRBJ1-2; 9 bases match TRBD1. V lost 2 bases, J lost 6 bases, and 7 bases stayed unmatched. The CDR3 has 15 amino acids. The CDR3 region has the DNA TGTGCCAGCAGTTTAACCGGACAGGGGTTTGATGGCTACACCTTC. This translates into CASSLTGQGFDGYTF.

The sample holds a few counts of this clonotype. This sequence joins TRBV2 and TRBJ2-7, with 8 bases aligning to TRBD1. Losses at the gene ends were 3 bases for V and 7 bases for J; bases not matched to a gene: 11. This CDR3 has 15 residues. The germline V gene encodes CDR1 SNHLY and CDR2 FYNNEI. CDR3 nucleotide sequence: TGTGCCAGCAGTGACCTCGGGACAGGACTCTCGGAGCAGTACTTC. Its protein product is CASSDLGTGLSEQYF.

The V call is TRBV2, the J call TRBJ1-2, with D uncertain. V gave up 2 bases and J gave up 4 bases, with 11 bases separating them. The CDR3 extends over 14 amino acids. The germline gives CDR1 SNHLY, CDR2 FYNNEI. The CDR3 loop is CASSEIRWTYGYTF. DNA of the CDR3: TGTGCCAGCAGTGAAATCCGGTGGACCTATGGCTACACCTTC.

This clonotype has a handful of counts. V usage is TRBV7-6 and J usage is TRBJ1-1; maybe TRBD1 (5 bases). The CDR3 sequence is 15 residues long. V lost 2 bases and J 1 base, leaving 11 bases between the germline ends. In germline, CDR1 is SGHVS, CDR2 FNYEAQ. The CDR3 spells CASSLLGGTNTEAFF. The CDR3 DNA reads TGTGCCAGCAGCTTATTAGGAGGGACGAACACTGAAGCTTTCTTT.

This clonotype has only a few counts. The CDR3, as DNA: TGTGCCAGCAGCTTAGTTCTGGCGATAGCTAACTATGGCTACACCTTC. Its translation: CASSLVLAIANYGYTF. The gene calls are TRBV7-2 and TRBJ1-2; D is ambiguous. Germline V CDR1 and CDR2: SGHTA, FQGNSA. Trimming cost V 1 base and J 0 bases, with 12 bases left between them. The CDR3 contains 16 residues.

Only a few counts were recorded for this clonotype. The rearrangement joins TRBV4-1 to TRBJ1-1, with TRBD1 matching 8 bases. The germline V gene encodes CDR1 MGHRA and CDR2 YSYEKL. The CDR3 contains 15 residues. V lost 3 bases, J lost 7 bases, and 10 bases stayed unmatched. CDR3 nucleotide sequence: TGCGCCAGCAGCCAGCCCGACCGGGACAGGATTGAAGCTTTCTTT. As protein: CASSQPDRDRIEAFF.

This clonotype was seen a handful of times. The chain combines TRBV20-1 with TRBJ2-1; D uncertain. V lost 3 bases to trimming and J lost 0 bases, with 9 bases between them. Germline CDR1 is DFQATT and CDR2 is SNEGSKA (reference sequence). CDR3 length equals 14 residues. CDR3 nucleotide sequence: TGCAGTGCTAGTGGCTTTCCCTCCTACAATGAGCAGTTCTTC. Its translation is CSASGFPSYNEQFF.

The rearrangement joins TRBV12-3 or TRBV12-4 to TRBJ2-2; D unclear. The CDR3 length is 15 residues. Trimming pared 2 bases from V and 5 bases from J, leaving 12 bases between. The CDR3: CASSLKGWETGELFF. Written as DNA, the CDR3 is TGTGCCAGCAGTTTAAAAGGGTGGGAAACCGGGGAGCTGTTTTTT.

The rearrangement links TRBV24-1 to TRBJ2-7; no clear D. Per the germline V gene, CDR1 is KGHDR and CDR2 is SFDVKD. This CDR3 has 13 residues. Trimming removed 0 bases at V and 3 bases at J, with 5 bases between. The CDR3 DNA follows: TGTGCCACCAGTGATTTGAAGGACTACGAGCAGTACGTC. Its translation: CATSDLKDYEQYV.

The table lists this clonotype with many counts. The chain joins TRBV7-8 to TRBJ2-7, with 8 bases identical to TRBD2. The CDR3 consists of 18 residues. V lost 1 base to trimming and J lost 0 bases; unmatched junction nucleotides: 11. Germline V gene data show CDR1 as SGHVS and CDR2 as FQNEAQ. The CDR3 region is CASSLEVFGGVSSYEQYV. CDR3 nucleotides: TGTGCCAGCAGCTTAGAAGTTTTCGGGGGGGTGAGCTCCTACGAGCAGTACGTC.

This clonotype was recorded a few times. The CDR3 nucleotides read TGCGCCAGCATCCCCGGGACAGGGGGCCAAGAGACCCAGTACTTC. This sequence encodes CASIPGTGGQETQYF. V usage is TRBV5-1 and J usage is TRBJ2-5; 11 nucleotides line up with TRBD1. The CDR3 contains 15 residues. The germline V gene has CDR1 SGHRS and CDR2 YFSETQ. V gave up 6 bases and J gave up 1 base; unmatched junction bases: 5.

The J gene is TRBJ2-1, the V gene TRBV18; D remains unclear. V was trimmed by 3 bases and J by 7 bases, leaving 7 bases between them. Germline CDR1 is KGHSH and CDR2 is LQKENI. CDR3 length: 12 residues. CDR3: CASSPSTNEQFF. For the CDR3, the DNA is TGTGCCAGCTCACCTTCAACAAATGAGCAGTTCTTC. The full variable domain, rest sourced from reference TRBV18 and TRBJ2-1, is NAGVMQNPRHLVRRRGQEARLRCSPMKGHSHVYWYRQLPEEGLKFMVYLQKENIIDESGMPKERFSAEFPKEGPSILRIQQVVRGDSAAYFCASSPSTNEQFFGPGTRLTVL.

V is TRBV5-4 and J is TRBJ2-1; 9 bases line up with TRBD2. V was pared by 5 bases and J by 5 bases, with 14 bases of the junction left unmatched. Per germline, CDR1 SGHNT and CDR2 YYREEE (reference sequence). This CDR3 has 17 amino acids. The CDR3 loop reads CASRPLSLAGLNNEQFF. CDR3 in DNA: TGTGCCAGCAGACCCTTATCGCTAGCGGGGTTAAACAATGAGCAGTTCTTC.

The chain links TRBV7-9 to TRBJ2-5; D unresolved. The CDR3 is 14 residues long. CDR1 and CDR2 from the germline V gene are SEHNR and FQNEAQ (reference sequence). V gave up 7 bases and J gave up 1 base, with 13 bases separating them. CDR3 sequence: CASTHPSFQETQYF. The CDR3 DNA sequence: TGTGCCAGCACCCACCCTTCGTTCCAAGAGACCCAGTACTTC.

CDR3 DNA sequence: TGTGCCAGCAGCTTCACATCAGGGACCCAAGAGACCCAGTACTTC. It encodes CASSFTSGTQETQYF. The rearrangement joins TRBV7-2 to TRBJ2-5; either TRBD1 or TRBD2 may fit D (5 bases each). In germline, CDR1 is SGHTA, CDR2 FQGNSA. V lost 3 bases to trimming and J lost 1 base, with 12 bases between them. This CDR3 comprises 15 residues.

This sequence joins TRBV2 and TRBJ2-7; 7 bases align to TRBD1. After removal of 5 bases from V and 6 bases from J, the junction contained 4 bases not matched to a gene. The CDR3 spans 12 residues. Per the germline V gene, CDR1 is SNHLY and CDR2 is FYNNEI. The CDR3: CASSLQGLEQYV. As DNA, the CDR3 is TGTGCCAGCAGTCTACAGGGGCTCGAGCAGTACGTC.

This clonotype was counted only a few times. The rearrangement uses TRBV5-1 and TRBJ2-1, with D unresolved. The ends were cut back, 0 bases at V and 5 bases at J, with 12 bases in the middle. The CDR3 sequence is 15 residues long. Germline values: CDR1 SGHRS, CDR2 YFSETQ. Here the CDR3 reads CASSLAQTPNNEQFF. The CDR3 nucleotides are TGCGCCAGCAGCTTGGCACAGACTCCGAACAATGAGCAGTTCTTC.

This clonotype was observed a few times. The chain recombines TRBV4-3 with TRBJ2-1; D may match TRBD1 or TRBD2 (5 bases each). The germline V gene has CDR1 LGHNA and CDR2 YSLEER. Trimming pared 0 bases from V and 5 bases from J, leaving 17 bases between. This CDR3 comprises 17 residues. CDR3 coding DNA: TGCGCCAGCAGCCAAGATCCCTTTTGGGGGTTCCACAATGAGCAGTTCTTC. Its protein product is CASSQDPFWGFHNEQFF.

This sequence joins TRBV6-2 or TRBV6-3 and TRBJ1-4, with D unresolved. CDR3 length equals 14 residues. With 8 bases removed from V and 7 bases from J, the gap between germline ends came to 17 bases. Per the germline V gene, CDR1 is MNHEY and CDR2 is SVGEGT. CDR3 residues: CASQKAAYGEKLFF. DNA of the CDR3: TGTGCCAGCCAGAAAGCCGCGTACGGTGAAAAACTGTTTTTT.